Below, 10 T cell receptor beta chains from the same sample are listed, as sequenced in a study of cytomegalovirus exposure and HLA in healthy donors. 13 Jbeta primers and 60 Vbeta primers were used for the PCR. Some clones are missing from TCRdb's copy, which holds only in-frame ones; the method was immunoSEQ multiplex PCR. The table lists about 190,000 clones, approximately 79% of them singletons. Sequencing was performed on PBMCs. Receptors were obtained from a young woman in good health and CMV-seronegative.

The V gene is TRBV5-1, the J gene TRBJ2-5; the D gene is possibly TRBD1 (6 bases). The CDR3 sequence is 14 residues long. V was trimmed by 4 bases and J by 5 bases, leaving 15 bases between them. Germline V lookup: CDR1 SGHRS, CDR2 YFSETQ. CDR3 in amino acids: CASSPDSNEETQYF. CDR3 nucleotides: TGCGCCAGCAGCCCGGACAGCAACGAGGAGACCCAGTACTTC.

Only a few counts were recorded for this clone. Relative to the germline gene, one junction end is altered; a read error may explain this. The chain joins TRBV7-9 to TRBJ1-2; a possible D gene is TRBD1 (6 bases). Germline loops: CDR1 SEHNR, CDR2 FQNEAQ (reference sequence). The CDR3 loop spans 16 amino acids. The CDR3 nucleotides are TGTTCCAGCAGCTTAACGACAGGTGGAGGATACTATGGCTACACCTTC. This gives the protein CSSSLTTGGGYYGYTF.

V and J are TRBV5-1 and TRBJ1-6, with a tentative D call TRBD1 (5 bases). This CDR3 spans 16 amino acids. V was shortened by 4 bases and J by 0 bases, with 11 bases between the two germline ends. Germline CDR1 and CDR2: SGHRS and YFSETQ. The CDR3 here is CASSGQGSSYNSPLHF. The CDR3 DNA is TGCGCCAGCAGCGGGCAGGGCAGCTCCTATAATTCACCCCTCCACTTT.

This chain uses TRBV28 with TRBJ1-5; D may be TRBD1 (5 bases). V lost 8 bases to trimming and J lost 6 bases, with 14 bases between them. Germline lookup yields CDR1 MDHEN and CDR2 SYDVKM. This CDR3 comprises 13 residues. The CDR3: CASQRGLGQPQHF. The CDR3 DNA reads as TGTGCCAGCCAGCGGGGGTTGGGTCAGCCCCAGCATTTT.

This clone appeared once. This chain connects TRBV5-8 to TRBJ2-1; 9 nucleotides line up with TRBD1. With 4 bases clipped from V and 4 bases from J, the junction kept 6 bases outside the gene matches. The CDR3 has 15 amino acids. Germline CDR1 is SGHTS and CDR2 is YDEGEE. This chain's CDR3 is CASSPGTGLYNEQFF. CDR3 DNA: TGTGCCAGCAGCCCCGGGACAGGGTTATACAATGAGCAGTTCTTC.

The CDR3 loop is CASSSGAGNEQFF. CDR3 coding DNA: TGCGCCAGCAGCTCGGGCGCAGGGAATGAGCAGTTCTTC. The genes are TRBV5-1 and TRBJ2-1, with D maybe TRBD1 (5 bases). This CDR3 is built from 13 residues. The V end was cut by 3 bases, the J end by 7 bases, with 11 bases between. Germline CDR1 is SGHRS and CDR2 is YFSETQ.

The chain links TRBV28 to TRBJ1-1; 8 bases fit TRBD1. This CDR3 has 14 amino acids. V lost 6 bases and J lost 4; bases outside the gene matches: 7. CDR1 is MDHEN, CDR2 SYDVKM, per germline. In nucleotides, the CDR3 is TGTGCCAGCAGCCCGGACAGGGCTCCCACTGAAGCTTTCTTT. Protein product: CASSPDRAPTEAFF.

The CDR3 is CASSWGRQAEQFF. The CDR3 DNA sequence: TGTGCCAGCAGTTGGGGGCGGCAGGCTGAGCAGTTCTTC. The chain is built from TRBV6-6 and TRBJ2-1, with TRBD1 as a possible D gene (6 bases). V dropped 4 bases and J dropped 9 bases, with 13 bases sitting between them. The CDR3 consists of 13 residues. Germline lookup yields CDR1 MNHNY and CDR2 SVGAGI (reference sequence).

The chain joins TRBV7-3 to TRBJ2-6, with D possibly TRBD1 on 6 matching bases. Trimming removed 1 base at V and 2 bases at J, with 9 bases between. CDR1 SGHTA and CDR2 FQGTGA come from the germline V gene. The CDR3 consists of 16 residues. CDR3 amino acids: CASSLNRVAGANVLTF. DNA for the CDR3: TGTGCCAGCAGCTTAAACAGGGTGGCTGGGGCCAACGTCCTGACTTTC.

This clone came up once. The rearrangement links TRBV9 to TRBJ2-1, with no clear D. CDR1 and CDR2 from the germline V gene are SGDLS and YYNGEE. This CDR3 contains 14 residues. V was trimmed by 0 bases and J by 7 bases, leaving 11 bases between them. Written as DNA, the CDR3 is TGTGCCAGCAGCGTAGTCTCTGTGGAGAATGAGCAGTTCTTC. Translated, it gives CASSVVSVENEQFF.